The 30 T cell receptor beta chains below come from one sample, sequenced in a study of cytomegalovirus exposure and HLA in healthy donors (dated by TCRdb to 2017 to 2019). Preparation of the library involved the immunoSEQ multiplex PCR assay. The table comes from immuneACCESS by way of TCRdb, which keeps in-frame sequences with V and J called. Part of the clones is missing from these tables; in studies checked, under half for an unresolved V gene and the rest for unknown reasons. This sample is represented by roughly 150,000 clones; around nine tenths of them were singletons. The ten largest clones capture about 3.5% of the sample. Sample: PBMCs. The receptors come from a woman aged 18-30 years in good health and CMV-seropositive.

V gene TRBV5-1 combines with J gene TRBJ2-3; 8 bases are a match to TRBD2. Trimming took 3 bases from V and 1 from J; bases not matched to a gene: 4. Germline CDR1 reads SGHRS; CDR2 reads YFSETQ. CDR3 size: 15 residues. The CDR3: CASSSTSGRTDTQYF. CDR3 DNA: TGCGCCAGCAGCTCAACTAGCGGTCGCACAGATACGCAGTATTTT. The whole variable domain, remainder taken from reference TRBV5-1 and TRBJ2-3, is KAGVTQTPRYLIKTRGQQVTLSCSPISGHRSVSWYQQTPGQGLQFLFEYFSETQRNKGNFPGRFSGRQFSNSRSEMNVSTLELGDSALYLCASSSTSGRTDTQYFGPGTRLTVL.

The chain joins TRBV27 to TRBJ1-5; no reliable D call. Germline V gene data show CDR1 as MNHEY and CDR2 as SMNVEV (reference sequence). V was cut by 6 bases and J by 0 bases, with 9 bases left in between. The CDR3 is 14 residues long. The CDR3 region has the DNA TGTGCCAGCAGGGGGAGGGCTAGCAATCAGCCCCAGCATTTT. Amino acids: CASRGRASNQPQHF.

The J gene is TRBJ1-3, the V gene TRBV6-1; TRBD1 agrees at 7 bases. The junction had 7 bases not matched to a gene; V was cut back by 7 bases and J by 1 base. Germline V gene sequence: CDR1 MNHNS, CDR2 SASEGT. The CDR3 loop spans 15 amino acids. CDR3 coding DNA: TGTGCCAGCACCTCCTCAGGGGGTTCTGGAAACACCATATATTTT. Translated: CASTSSGGSGNTIYF.

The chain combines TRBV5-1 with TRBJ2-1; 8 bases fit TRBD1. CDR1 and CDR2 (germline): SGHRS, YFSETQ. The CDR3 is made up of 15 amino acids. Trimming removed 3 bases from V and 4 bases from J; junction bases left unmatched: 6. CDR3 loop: CASSSGQGSYNEQFF. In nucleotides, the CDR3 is TGCGCCAGCAGCTCCGGACAGGGTTCATACAATGAGCAGTTCTTC. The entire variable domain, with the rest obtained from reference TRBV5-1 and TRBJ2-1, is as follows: KAGVTQTPRYLIKTRGQQVTLSCSPISGHRSVSWYQQTPGQGLQFLFEYFSETQRNKGNFPGRFSGRQFSNSRSEMNVSTLELGDSALYLCASSSGQGSYNEQFFGPGTRLTVL.

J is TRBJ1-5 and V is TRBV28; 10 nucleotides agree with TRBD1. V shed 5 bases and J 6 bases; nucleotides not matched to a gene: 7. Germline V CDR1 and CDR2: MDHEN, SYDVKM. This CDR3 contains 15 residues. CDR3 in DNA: TGTGCCAGCAGTCCCGACAGGGGGCATGGTCAGCCCCAGCATTTT. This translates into CASSPDRGHGQPQHF.

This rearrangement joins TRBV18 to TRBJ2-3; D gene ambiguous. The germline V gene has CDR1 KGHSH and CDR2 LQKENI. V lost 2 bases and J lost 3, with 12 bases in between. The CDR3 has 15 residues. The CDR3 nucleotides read TGTGCCAGCTCACCAGGCCGCGGTGGAACAGATACGCAGTATTTT. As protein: CASSPGRGGTDTQYF. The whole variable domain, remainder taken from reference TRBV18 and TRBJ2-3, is NAGVMQNPRHLVRRRGQEARLRCSPMKGHSHVYWYRQLPEEGLKFMVYLQKENIIDESGMPKERFSAEFPKEGPSILRIQQVVRGDSAAYFCASSPGRGGTDTQYFGPGTRLTVL.

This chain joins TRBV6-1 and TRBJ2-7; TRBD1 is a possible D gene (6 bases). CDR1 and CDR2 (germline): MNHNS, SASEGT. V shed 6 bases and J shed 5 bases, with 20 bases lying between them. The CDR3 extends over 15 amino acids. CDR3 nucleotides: TGTGCCAGCAGCTTAGAAAGGGGCAGGGGTCACGAGCAGTACTTC. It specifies CASSLERGRGHEQYF.

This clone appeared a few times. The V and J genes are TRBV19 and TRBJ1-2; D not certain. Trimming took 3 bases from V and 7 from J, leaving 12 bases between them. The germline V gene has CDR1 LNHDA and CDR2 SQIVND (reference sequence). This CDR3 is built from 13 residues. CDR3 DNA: TGTGCCAGTAGTATCAGGAATTTGGGTGGCTACACCTTC. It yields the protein CASSIRNLGGYTF.

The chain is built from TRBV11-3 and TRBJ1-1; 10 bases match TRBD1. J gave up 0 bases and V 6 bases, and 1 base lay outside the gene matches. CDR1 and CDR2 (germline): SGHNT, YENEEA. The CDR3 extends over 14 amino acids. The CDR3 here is CASRGTGVNTEAFF. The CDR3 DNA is TGTGCCAGCAGAGGGACAGGGGTGAACACTGAAGCTTTCTTT. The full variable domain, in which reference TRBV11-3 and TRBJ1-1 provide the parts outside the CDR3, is EAGVVQSPRYKIIEKKQPVAFWCNPISGHNTLYWYLQNLGQGPELLIRYENEEAVDDSQLPKDRFSAERLKGVDSTLKIQPAELGDSAVYLCASRGTGVNTEAFFGQGTRLTVV.

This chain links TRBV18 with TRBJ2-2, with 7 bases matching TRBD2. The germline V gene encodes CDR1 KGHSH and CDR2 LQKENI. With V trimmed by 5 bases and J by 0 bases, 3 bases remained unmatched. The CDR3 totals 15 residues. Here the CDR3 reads CASSEAGTNTGELFF. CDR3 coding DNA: TGTGCCAGCTCAGAAGCGGGAACGAACACCGGGGAGCTGTTTTTT.

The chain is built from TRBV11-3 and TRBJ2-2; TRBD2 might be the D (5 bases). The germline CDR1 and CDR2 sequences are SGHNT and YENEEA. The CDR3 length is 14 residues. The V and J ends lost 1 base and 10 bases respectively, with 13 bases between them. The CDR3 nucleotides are TGTGCCAGCAGCTTAGGAGGGAGTGGGGAGGAGCTGTTTTTT. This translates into CASSLGGSGEELFF.

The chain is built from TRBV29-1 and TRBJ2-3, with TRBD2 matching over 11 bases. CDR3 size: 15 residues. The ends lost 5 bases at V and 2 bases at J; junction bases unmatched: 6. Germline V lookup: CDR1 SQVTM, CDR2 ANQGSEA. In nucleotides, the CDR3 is TGCAGCGTTCCCGGGACTAGCGGAAACACAGATACGCAGTATTTT. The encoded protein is CSVPGTSGNTDTQYF.

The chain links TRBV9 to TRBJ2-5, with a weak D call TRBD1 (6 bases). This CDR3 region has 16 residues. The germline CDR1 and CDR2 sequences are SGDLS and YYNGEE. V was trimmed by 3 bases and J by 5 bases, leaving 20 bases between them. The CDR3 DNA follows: TGTGCCAGCAGCGGGCCCTTACAGGGATATGGCGAGACCCAGTACTTC. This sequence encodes CASSGPLQGYGETQYF. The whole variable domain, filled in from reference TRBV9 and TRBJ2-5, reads DSGVTQTPKHLITATGQRVTLRCSPRSGDLSVYWYQQSLDQGLQFLIQYYNGEERAKGNILERFSAQQFPDLHSELNLSSLELGDSALYFCASSGPLQGYGETQYFGPGTRLLVL.

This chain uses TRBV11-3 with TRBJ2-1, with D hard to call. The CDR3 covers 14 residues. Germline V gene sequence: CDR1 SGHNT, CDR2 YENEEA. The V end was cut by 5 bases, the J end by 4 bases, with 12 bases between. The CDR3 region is CASSPRQLYNEQFF. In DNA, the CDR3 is TGTGCCAGCAGCCCTAGGCAGCTGTACAATGAGCAGTTCTTC.

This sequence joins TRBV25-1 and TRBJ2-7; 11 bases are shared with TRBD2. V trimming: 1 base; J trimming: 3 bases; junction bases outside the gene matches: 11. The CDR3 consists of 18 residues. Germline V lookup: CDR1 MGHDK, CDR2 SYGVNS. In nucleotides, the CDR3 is TGTGCCAGCAGTGAATCCGAATCCATAGCGGGAGGGCTCTACGAGCAGTACTTC. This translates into CASSESESIAGGLYEQYF.

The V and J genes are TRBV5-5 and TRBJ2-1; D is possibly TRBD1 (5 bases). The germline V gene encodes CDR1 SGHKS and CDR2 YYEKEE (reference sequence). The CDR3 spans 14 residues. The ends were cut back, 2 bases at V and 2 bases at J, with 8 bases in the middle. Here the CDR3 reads CASSFAGTYNEQFF. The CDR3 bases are TGTGCCAGCAGCTTTGCAGGGACCTACAATGAGCAGTTCTTC.

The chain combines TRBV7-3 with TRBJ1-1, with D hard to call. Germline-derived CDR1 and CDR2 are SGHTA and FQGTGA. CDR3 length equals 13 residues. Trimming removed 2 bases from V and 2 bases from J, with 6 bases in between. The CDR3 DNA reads TGTGCCAGCAGCTTACTCTATAACACTGAAGCTTTCTTT. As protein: CASSLLYNTEAFF. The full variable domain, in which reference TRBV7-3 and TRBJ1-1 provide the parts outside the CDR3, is GAGVSQTPSNKVTEKGKYVELRCDPISGHTALYWYRQSLGQGPEFLIYFQGTGAADDSGLPNDRFFAVRPEGSVSTLKIQRTERGDSAVYLCASSLLYNTEAFFGQGTRLTVV.

CDR3 DNA: TGTGCCAGCAGCCCGAATATGGCTGCTAATGAAAAACTGTTTTTT. Protein sequence: CASSPNMAANEKLFF. The genes are TRBV11-2 and TRBJ1-4, with D unresolved. The CDR3 contains 15 residues. The ends were cut back, 5 bases at V and 3 bases at J, with 13 bases in the middle. Germline V gene sequence: CDR1 SGHAT, CDR2 FQNNGV.

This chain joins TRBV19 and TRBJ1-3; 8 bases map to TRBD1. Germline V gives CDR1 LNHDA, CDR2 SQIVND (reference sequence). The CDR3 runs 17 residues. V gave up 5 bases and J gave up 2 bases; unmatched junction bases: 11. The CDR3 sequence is CASSRQGARGPGNTIYF. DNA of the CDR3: TGTGCCAGTAGTCGGCAGGGGGCTCGCGGCCCTGGAAACACCATATATTTT.

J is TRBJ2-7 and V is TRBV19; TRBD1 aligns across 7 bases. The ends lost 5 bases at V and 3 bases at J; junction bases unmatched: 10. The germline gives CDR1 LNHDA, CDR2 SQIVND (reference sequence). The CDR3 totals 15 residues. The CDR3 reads CASSSVRDSHYEQYF. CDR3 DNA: TGTGCCAGTAGTTCCGTCCGGGACAGTCACTACGAGCAGTACTTC.

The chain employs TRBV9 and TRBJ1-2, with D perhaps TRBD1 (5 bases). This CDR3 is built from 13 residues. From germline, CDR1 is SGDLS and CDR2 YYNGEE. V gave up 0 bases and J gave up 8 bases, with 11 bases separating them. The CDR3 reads CASSVEWGEGYTF. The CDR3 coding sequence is TGTGCCAGCAGCGTAGAGTGGGGGGAAGGCTACACCTTC.

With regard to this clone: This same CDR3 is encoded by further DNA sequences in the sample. The CDR3 spells CASSLDSYNEQFF. The CDR3 region has the DNA TGCGCCAGCAGCTTGGACAGCTACAATGAGCAGTTCTTC. This rearrangement joins TRBV5-1 to TRBJ2-1; D uncertain. V lost 0 bases and J 3 bases, leaving 4 bases between the germline ends. The CDR3 loop spans 13 amino acids. Looked up from germline, CDR1 is SGHRS and CDR2 is YFSETQ.

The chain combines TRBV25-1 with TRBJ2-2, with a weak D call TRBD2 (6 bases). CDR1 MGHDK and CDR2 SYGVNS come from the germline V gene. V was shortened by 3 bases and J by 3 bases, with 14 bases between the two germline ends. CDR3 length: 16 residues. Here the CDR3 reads CASSDLGTWDTGELFF. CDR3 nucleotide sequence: TGTGCCAGCAGTGACTTGGGGACTTGGGACACCGGGGAGCTGTTTTTT.

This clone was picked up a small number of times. DNA for the CDR3: TGTGCCATCAGGGGGGAGGGAACCTACGAGCAGTACTTC. It translates to CAIRGEGTYEQYF. The chain carries TRBV10-3 and TRBJ2-7, with 7 bases that match TRBD2. Germline assignment: CDR1 ENHRY and CDR2 SYGVKD. The CDR3 spans 13 residues. Trimming took 6 bases from V and 2 from J; bases not matched to a gene: 4.

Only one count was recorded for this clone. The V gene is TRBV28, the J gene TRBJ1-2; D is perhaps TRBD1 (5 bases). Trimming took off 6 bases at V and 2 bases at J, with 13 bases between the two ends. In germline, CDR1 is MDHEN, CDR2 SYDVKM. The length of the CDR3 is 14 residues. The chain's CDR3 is CASRNVGGNYGYTF. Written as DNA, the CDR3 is TGTGCCAGCAGAAATGTCGGGGGAAACTATGGCTACACCTTC.

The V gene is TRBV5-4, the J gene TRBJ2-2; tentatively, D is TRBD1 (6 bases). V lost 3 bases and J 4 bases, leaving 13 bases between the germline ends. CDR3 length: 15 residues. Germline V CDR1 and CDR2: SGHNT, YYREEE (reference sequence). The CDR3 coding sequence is TGTGCCAGCAGCTACCCCTCAGGGGTCACCGGGGAGCTGTTTTTT. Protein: CASSYPSGVTGELFF.

CDR3 loop: CAWISAGQETQYF. The CDR3 DNA follows: TGTGCCTGGATTTCGGCAGGCCAAGAGACCCAGTACTTC. This chain uses TRBV30 with TRBJ2-5; D remains ambiguous. In germline, CDR1 is GTSNPN, CDR2 SVGIG (reference sequence). This CDR3 contains 13 residues. V lost 4 bases and J lost 1, with 10 bases in between.

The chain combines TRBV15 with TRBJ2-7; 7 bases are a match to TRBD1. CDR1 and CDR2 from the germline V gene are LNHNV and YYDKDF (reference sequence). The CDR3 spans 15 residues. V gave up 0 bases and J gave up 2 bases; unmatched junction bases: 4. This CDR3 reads CATSRETGFTYEQYF. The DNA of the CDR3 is TGTGCCACCAGCAGAGAGACAGGGTTTACCTACGAGCAGTACTTC.

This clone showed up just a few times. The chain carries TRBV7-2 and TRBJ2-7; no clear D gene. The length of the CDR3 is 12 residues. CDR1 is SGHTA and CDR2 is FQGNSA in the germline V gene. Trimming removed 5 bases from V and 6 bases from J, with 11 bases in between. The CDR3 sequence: CASSLVTGEQYF. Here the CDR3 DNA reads TGTGCCAGCAGCCTCGTAACGGGCGAGCAGTACTTC.

The CDR3 reads CASSSPGGMSNTQYF. The CDR3 DNA reads TGTGCCAGCAGTTCCCCAGGGGGGATGTCAAATACGCAGTATTTT. The chain is built from TRBV6-6 and TRBJ2-3; a weak D match, TRBD1 (7 bases). The V gene lost 4 bases and the J gene lost 7 bases, with 18 bases spanning the gap. The CDR3 runs to 15 residues. Germline V gene data show CDR1 as MNHNY and CDR2 as SVGAGI (reference sequence).